The 22 T cell receptor beta chains below were found in one sample sequenced in a study of blood T cell repertoires in COVID-19. Generated by immunoSEQ multiplex PCR, the TCRdb table keeps only in-frame clones and is missing some. Of 250,000 to 350,000 clones detected, 87% appear once; the ten largest clones hold 6% to 7%. Sequences were obtained from PBMCs or T cells enriched from blood (not recorded which). These receptors were taken from a woman in her thirties or forties who had recovered from COVID-19.

The chain employs TRBV7-2 and TRBJ1-1; D is ambiguous. The V end lost 1 base, the J end lost 4 bases, and 7 bases lay between the germline ends. The germline V gene encodes CDR1 SGHTA and CDR2 FQGNSA. The CDR3 is 13 residues long. Written as DNA, the CDR3 is TGTGCCAGCAGCTTAGGGGAGCTCACTGAAGCTTTCTTT. It translates to CASSLGELTEAFF. The variable domain in full, completed from reference TRBV7-2 and TRBJ1-1, reads GAGVSQSPSNKVTEKGKDVELRCDPISGHTALYWYRQSLGQGLEFLIYFQGNSAPDKSGLPSDRFSAERTGGSVSTLTIQRTQQEDSAVYLCASSLGELTEAFFGQGTRLTVV.

The genes are TRBV7-2 and TRBJ2-5, with 9 bases lining up with TRBD2. V was clipped by 2 bases and J by 5 bases; unmatched bases: 15. Germline assignment: CDR1 SGHTA and CDR2 FQGNSA. The CDR3 runs to 18 residues. The chain's CDR3 is CASSLRPPMAGGPETQYF. DNA for the CDR3: TGTGCCAGCAGCTTACGCCCGCCCATGGCGGGAGGGCCGGAGACCCAGTACTTC.

The chain carries TRBV10-3 and TRBJ1-2; D possibly corresponds to TRBD1 (5 bases). Germline-derived CDR1 and CDR2 are ENHRY and SYGVKD. Trimming removed 0 bases at V and 8 bases at J, with 13 bases between. The CDR3 contains 14 residues. Here the CDR3 reads CAISESQGLRGYTF. In DNA form, the CDR3 reads TGTGCCATCAGTGAGTCCCAGGGCTTGAGAGGCTACACCTTC.

This sequence joins TRBV4-3 and TRBJ2-3; D perhaps matches TRBD1 (6 bases). The V gene lost 1 base and the J gene lost 4 bases, with 18 bases spanning the gap. Germline CDR1 is LGHNA and CDR2 is YSLEER. The CDR3 is 17 amino acids. The CDR3 protein is CASSQVWDMTVADTQYF. The CDR3 DNA is TGCGCCAGCAGCCAAGTTTGGGACATGACCGTGGCAGATACGCAGTATTTT.

The chain couples TRBV27 to TRBJ2-5; 11 nucleotides align to TRBD1. This CDR3 contains 16 residues. Germline CDR1 is MNHEY and CDR2 is SMNVEV (reference sequence). V lost 0 bases, J lost 6 bases, and 6 bases stayed unmatched. The CDR3 region is CASSLSTGTGGKTQYF. The CDR3 region has the DNA TGTGCCAGCAGTTTATCGACCGGGACAGGGGGGAAGACCCAGTACTTC.

CDR3 coding DNA: TGTGCCATCAGTGAGCGGGACTCGTACAATGAGCAGTTCTTC. It codes for CAISERDSYNEQFF. The chain is built from TRBV10-3 and TRBJ2-1; D might be TRBD2 (6 bases). Looked up from germline, CDR1 is ENHRY and CDR2 is SYGVKD. The CDR3 sequence is 14 residues long. The ends were cut back, 2 bases at V and 4 bases at J, with 9 bases in the middle.

V usage is TRBV4-1 and J usage is TRBJ2-3; D not resolved. Between the trimmed V and J ends, which lost 1 base and 4 bases, there was a span of 6 bases. Per the germline V gene, CDR1 is MGHRA and CDR2 is YSYEKL. The CDR3 runs 13 residues. The DNA for the CDR3 is TGCGCCAGCAGCCAAGTACACGCAGATACGCAGTATTTT. Amino acid sequence: CASSQVHADTQYF.

A few counts support this clone. The gene calls are TRBV2 and TRBJ2-1; 7 bases are shared with TRBD2. Germline V CDR1 and CDR2: SNHLY, FYNNEI. After removal of 2 bases from V and 7 bases from J, the junction contained 11 bases not matched to a gene. The CDR3 has 16 amino acids. Here the CDR3 reads CASSEMGWEGRNEQFF. Here the CDR3 DNA reads TGTGCCAGCAGTGAAATGGGGTGGGAGGGCCGGAATGAGCAGTTCTTC.

This chain connects TRBV9 to TRBJ1-5; D possibly corresponds to TRBD1 (5 bases). From germline, CDR1 is SGDLS and CDR2 YYNGEE. V was cut by 0 bases and J by 5 bases, with 12 bases left in between. This CDR3 contains 15 residues. This CDR3 reads CASSVGDSRYQPQHF. CDR3 DNA sequence: TGTGCCAGCAGCGTAGGAGACAGCCGATATCAGCCCCAGCATTTT. Full variable domain (outside the CDR3, taken from reference TRBV9 and TRBJ1-5): DSGVTQTPKHLITATGQRVTLRCSPRSGDLSVYWYQQSLDQGLQFLIQYYNGEERAKGNILERFSAQQFPDLHSELNLSSLELGDSALYFCASSVGDSRYQPQHFGDGTRLSIL.

This sequence joins TRBV13 and TRBJ1-3; the D gene is possibly TRBD1 (5 bases). CDR3 length equals 16 residues. Germline V gene data show CDR1 as PRHDT and CDR2 as FYEKMQ (reference sequence). V lost 0 bases and J lost 0, with 9 bases in between. CDR3 sequence: CASSLGGTHSGNTIYF. The CDR3 nucleotides read TGTGCCAGCAGCTTAGGTGGGACTCACTCTGGAAACACCATATATTTT.

V and J are TRBV3-1 (or the pseudogene TRBV3-2) and TRBJ2-3; 9 nucleotides line up with TRBD2. The CDR3 has 12 residues. CDR1 and CDR2 from the germline V gene are LGHDT and YNNKEL (reference sequence). The ends lost 5 bases at V and 10 bases at J; junction bases unmatched: 4. The CDR3 is CASSRAGGAQYF. The CDR3 region has the DNA TGTGCCAGCAGCAGAGCGGGGGGCGCGCAGTATTTT.

V and J are TRBV3-1 (or the pseudogene TRBV3-2) and TRBJ2-7, with TRBD1 matching 7 bases. Germline V gene lookup returns CDR1 LGHDT and CDR2 YNNKEL (reference sequence). The CDR3 consists of 14 residues. Trimming removed 2 bases from V and 3 bases from J; junction bases left unmatched: 4. This CDR3 is CASSQLGTVYEQYF. CDR3 coding DNA: TGTGCCAGCAGCCAACTGGGGACAGTCTACGAGCAGTACTTC.

The chain is built from TRBV4-3 and TRBJ2-1; D gene unclear. Between the trimmed V and J ends, which lost 0 bases and 9 bases, there was a span of 12 bases. Looked up from germline, CDR1 is LGHNA and CDR2 is YSLEER. The CDR3 covers 14 residues. This chain's CDR3 is CASSQDRQVTEQFF. CDR3 bases: TGCGCCAGCAGCCAAGATCGTCAGGTCACTGAGCAGTTCTTC.

The V call is TRBV7-2, the J call TRBJ2-1; TRBD2 matches 11 bases. Per the germline V gene, CDR1 is SGHTA and CDR2 is FQGNSA. The V segment lost 1 base and the J segment 6 bases; nucleotides outside the gene matches: 8. The CDR3 spans 17 residues. In nucleotides, the CDR3 is TGTGCCAGCAGCTTAGTGGGTACTAGCGGGAGTCTCAATGAGCAGTTCTTC. Amino acids: CASSLVGTSGSLNEQFF.

This sequence joins TRBV9 and TRBJ2-2; TRBD1 agrees at 11 bases. CDR3 length: 15 residues. Germline CDR1 and CDR2: SGDLS and YYNGEE. With 4 bases clipped from V and 5 bases from J, the junction kept 4 bases outside the gene matches. The CDR3 DNA is TGTGCCAGCAGCCCGGGACAGGGGGGGACCGGGGAGCTGTTTTTT. Protein sequence: CASSPGQGGTGELFF.

V usage is TRBV5-4 and J usage is TRBJ1-2; 8 bases are a match to TRBD1. The CDR3 contains 14 residues. Germline V gene lookup returns CDR1 SGHNT and CDR2 YYREEE (reference sequence). V lost 3 bases and J lost 7; bases outside the gene matches: 8. The CDR3 loop is CASSSPDRETGYTF. CDR3 nucleotide sequence: TGTGCCAGCAGCTCACCGGACAGGGAGACTGGCTACACCTTC.

This clone was seen just once. This chain connects TRBV9 to TRBJ2-5; TRBD1 aligns across 7 bases. This CDR3 spans 15 amino acids. CDR1 SGDLS and CDR2 YYNGEE come from the germline V gene. Germline trimming cut 0 bases from V and 3 bases from J; bases unmatched to any gene: 5. CDR3 amino acids: CASSVGKGAKETQYF. The CDR3 nucleotides read TGTGCCAGCAGCGTAGGAAAGGGGGCCAAAGAGACCCAGTACTTC.

The chain has TRBV5-1 and TRBJ2-7, with D tentatively TRBD1 (6 bases). The germline V gene has CDR1 SGHRS and CDR2 YFSETQ. Trimming cost V 4 bases and J 3 bases, with 14 bases left between them. This CDR3 region has 14 residues. In nucleotides, the CDR3 is TGCGCCAGCAGCCGTGGACAGAGTCTCTACGAGCAGTACTTC. Translating it yields CASSRGQSLYEQYF.

The chain links TRBV6-5 to TRBJ1-6, with a possible D match to TRBD1 (5 bases). The germline V and J ends were trimmed by 2 bases and 13 bases, with 18 bases remaining between them. Germline values: CDR1 MNHEY, CDR2 SVGAGI. The CDR3 is 15 residues long. CDR3 bases: TGTGCCAGCAGTTACGCGAGCATGGGGGGGACCCCCCTCCACTTT. Residues: CASSYASMGGTPLHF.

This chain connects TRBV12-3 or TRBV12-4 to TRBJ1-2, with D hard to call. CDR3 length: 13 residues. Deletions cut 4 bases from V and 5 bases from J, with 11 bases between. This CDR3 is CASSSGDRYGYTF. Here the CDR3 DNA reads TGTGCCAGCAGTTCCGGGGATAGGTATGGCTACACCTTC.

The rearrangement links TRBV7-9 to TRBJ2-5; tentatively, D is TRBD1 (6 bases). Deletions cut 5 bases from V and 5 bases from J, with 12 bases between. This CDR3 is built from 13 residues. Germline V gene sequence: CDR1 SEHNR, CDR2 FQNEAQ (reference sequence). CDR3 bases: TGTGCCAGCAGCACCTGGACAGAGGAGACCCAGTACTTC. Translation: CASSTWTEETQYF. Full variable domain (missing parts from reference TRBV7-9 and TRBJ2-5): DTGVSQNPRHKITKRGQNVTFRCDPISEHNRLYWYRQTLGQGPEFLTYFQNEAQLEKSRLLSDRFSAERPKGSFSTLEIQRTEQGDSAMYLCASSTWTEETQYFGPGTRLLVL.

This clone was counted a few times. The J gene is TRBJ2-3, the V gene TRBV10-3; TRBD2 agrees at 8 bases. J gave up 0 bases and V 0 bases, and 5 bases lay outside the gene matches. CDR1 is ENHRY, CDR2 SYGVKD, per germline. The CDR3 has 17 amino acids. The CDR3 protein is CAISESGVAGSTDTQYF. The CDR3 nucleotides are TGTGCCATCAGTGAGTCGGGGGTAGCGGGGAGCACAGATACGCAGTATTTT.